This TCR beta chain stems from a study of T cells in Graves' hyperthyroidism and ophthalmopathy. The study's findings and limits: Onset of ophthalmopathy came a median approximately 6.9 months after the model predicted it. The blood repertoire included most of the expanded thyroid clonotypes above 0.001.

This clonotype appeared many times. Antigen specificity is unknown. The investigators amplified TCR beta CDR3 regions from RNA transcripts. HTBI primers were the set used in a first-round RT-PCR of the TCR CDR3. Each CDR3 protein gets one entry after TCRdb re-called the multiplex PCR reads with MiXCR. This table has about 600,000 distinct CDR3 sequences, approximately 14% appearing once. The CDR3 is 14 amino acids. Germline V lookup: CDR1 SGHTS, CDR2 YDEGEE. Trimming removed 0 bases from V and 6 bases from J, with 10 bases in between. Patients affected by ophthalmopathy presented a Clinical Activity Score of at least 3, a NOSPECS grade of at least 4, and disease duration below 3 months. Clinical symptoms, serum thyroxine, TRAb, thyroid ultrasound and orbital computed tomography established diagnosis.

Sequencing was carried out using blood. The origin of this receptor is a woman aged 45-60 years with Graves' ophthalmopathy. The rearrangement joins TRBV5-8 to TRBJ2-1; D possibly corresponds to TRBD2 (6 bases). CDR3 sequence reads: CASSLERERNEQFF. For the CDR3, the DNA is TGTGCCAGCAGCTTGGAACGGGAGCGCAATGAGCAGTTCTTC.